Below are 8 T cell receptor beta chains sequenced from a single sample in a study of CD8 T cells in ankylosing spondylitis. In TCRdb, the 5' RACE reads were re-called with MiXCR into one record per CDR3 protein. This sample yields over 150,000 distinct CDR3 sequences, of which approximately 18% are seen a single time; 4.3% belongs to the top ten. Sequenced sample: blood, either unsorted or a sorted T cell fraction (not recorded which). Receptor source: a male donor aged 5 to 30 with ankylosing spondylitis or in good health (not recorded which).

This clonotype was observed at least ten times. The rearrangement links TRBV15 to TRBJ2-7; no clear D. V was shortened by 1 base and J by 4 bases, with 8 bases between the two germline ends. Per the germline V gene, CDR1 is LNHNV and CDR2 is YYDKDF (reference sequence). This CDR3 has 13 amino acids. The CDR3 loop is CATSRGEGYEQYV. CDR3 DNA: TGTGCCACCAGCAGAGGAGAAGGGTACGAGCAGTACGTC.

This clonotype came up a few times. The J gene is TRBJ2-4, the V gene TRBV28; 8 bases line up with TRBD1. The CDR3 loop spans 11 amino acids. CDR1 is MDHEN, CDR2 SYDVKM, per germline. Germline trimming cut 4 bases from V and 13 bases from J; bases unmatched to any gene: 3. The CDR3 protein is CASSSRTGQYF. CDR3 nucleotides: TGTGCCAGCAGTTCCCGGACAGGGCAGTACTTC.

This clonotype was found a few times. The chain combines TRBV4-2 with TRBJ2-3; 9 nucleotides align to TRBD2. The CDR3 contains 19 residues. From germline, CDR1 is LGHNA and CDR2 YNFKEQ. J gave up 6 bases and V 0 bases, and 16 bases lay outside the gene matches. CDR3 sequence reads: CASSQELAGGGRADDTQYF. In DNA, the CDR3 is TGTGCCAGCAGCCAAGAACTTGCCGGGGGCGGGAGGGCCGATGATACGCAGTATTTT.

This clonotype was seen at least ten times. The gene calls are TRBV6-5 and TRBJ2-5, with TRBD2 identical over 8 bases. Germline lookup yields CDR1 MNHEY and CDR2 SVGAGI. V lost 7 bases, J lost 8 bases, and 12 bases stayed unmatched. The CDR3 contains 14 residues. CDR3 in amino acids: CASTISGGAETQYF. The CDR3 region has the DNA TGTGCCAGCACCATATCGGGGGGGGCGGAAACCCAGTACTTC.

This clonotype was detected ten times or more. The chain combines TRBV30 with TRBJ2-7; possible D gene TRBD2, 5 bases. The CDR3 consists of 15 residues. Germline V gene data show CDR1 as GTSNPN and CDR2 as SVGIG (reference sequence). Trimming took 3 bases from V and 2 from J, leaving 17 bases between them. This CDR3 reads CAWRPREGLTYEQYF. CDR3 DNA: TGTGCCTGGAGGCCTAGAGAGGGCCTCACCTACGAGCAGTACTTC. Full variable domain (missing parts from reference TRBV30 and TRBJ2-7): SQTIHQWPATLVQPVGSPLSLECTVEGTSNPNLYWYRQAAGRGLQLLFYSVGIGQISSEVPQNLSASRPQDRQFILSSKKLLLSDSGFYLCAWRPREGLTYEQYFGPGTRLTVT.

The V and J genes are TRBV11-1 and TRBJ2-5, with D perhaps TRBD1 or TRBD2 (5 bases each). V was shortened by 6 bases and J by 10 bases, with 18 bases between the two germline ends. The CDR3 is made up of 13 amino acids. Germline V CDR1 and CDR2: SGHAT, FQDESV (reference sequence). Here the CDR3 DNA reads TGTGCCAGCAGTCGGGACGGCGGAAGGGACCAGTACTTC. It encodes CASSRDGGRDQYF.

DNA of the CDR3: TGTGCCAGCAGTTATGGGGTTTTGGGAGGGCGAGCTGAAGCTTTCTTT. This translates into CASSYGVLGGRAEAFF. The J gene is TRBJ1-1, the V gene TRBV6-5; D is unresolved. The CDR3 consists of 16 residues. Trimming stripped 3 bases from V and 6 bases from J, with 20 bases between. Germline V lookup: CDR1 MNHEY, CDR2 SVGAGI.

This clonotype was seen repeatedly, ten times or more. DNA of the CDR3: TGTGCCAGCAGTTTTGGGCCCACGAATGAGCAGTTCTTC. Translating gives CASSFGPTNEQFF. The rearrangement links TRBV12-3 or TRBV12-4 to TRBJ2-1; no clear D. The CDR3 contains 13 residues. The germline V and J ends were trimmed by 3 bases and 7 bases, with 10 bases remaining between them.